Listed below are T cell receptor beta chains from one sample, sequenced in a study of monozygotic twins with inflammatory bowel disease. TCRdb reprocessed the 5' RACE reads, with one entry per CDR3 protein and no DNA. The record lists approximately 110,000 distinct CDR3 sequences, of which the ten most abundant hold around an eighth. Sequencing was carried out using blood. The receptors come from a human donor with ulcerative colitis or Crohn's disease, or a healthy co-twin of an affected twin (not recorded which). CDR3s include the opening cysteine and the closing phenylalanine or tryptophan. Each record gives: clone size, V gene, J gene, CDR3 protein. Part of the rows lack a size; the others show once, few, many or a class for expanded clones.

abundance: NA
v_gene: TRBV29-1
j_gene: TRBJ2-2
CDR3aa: CSVEKGAVGELFF

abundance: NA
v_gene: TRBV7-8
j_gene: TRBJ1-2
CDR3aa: CASSLMDRGGGYTF

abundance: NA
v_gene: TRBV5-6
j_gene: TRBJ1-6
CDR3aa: CASSFPTPDRVGSPLHF

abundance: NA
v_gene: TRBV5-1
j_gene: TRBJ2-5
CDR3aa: CASSALAGADQETQYF

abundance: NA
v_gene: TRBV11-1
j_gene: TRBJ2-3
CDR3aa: CASSHGPGQGVGSPFTDTQYF

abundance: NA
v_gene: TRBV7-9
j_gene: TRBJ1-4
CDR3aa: CASSSGTPEKLFF

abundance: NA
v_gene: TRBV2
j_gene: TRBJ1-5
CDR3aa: CASSEEVSQPQHF

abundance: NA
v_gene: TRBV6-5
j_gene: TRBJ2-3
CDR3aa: CASSKTLGATQYF

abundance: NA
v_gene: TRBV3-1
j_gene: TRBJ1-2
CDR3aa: CASSQGYGYTF

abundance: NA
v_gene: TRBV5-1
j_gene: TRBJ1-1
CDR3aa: CASSLGQGDAEAFF

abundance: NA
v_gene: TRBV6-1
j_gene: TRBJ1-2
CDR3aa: CASRGFHYGYTF

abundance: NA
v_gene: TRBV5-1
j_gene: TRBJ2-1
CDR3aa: CASSLIPGSEQFF

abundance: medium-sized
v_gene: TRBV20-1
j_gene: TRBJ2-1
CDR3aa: CSARDGANNEQFF

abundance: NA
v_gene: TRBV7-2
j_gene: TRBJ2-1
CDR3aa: CASSRDRGINEQFF

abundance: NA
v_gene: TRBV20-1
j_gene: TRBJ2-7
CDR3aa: CSAYKPGDEQYF

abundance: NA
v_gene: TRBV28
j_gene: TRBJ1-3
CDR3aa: CASSKSSGNTIYF

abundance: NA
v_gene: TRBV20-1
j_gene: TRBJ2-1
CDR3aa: CSAGGQGAMYEQFF

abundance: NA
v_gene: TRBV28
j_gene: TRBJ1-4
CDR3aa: CAGRQASNEKLFF

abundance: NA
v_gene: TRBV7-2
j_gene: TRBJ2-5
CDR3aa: CASSLAGFAETQYF

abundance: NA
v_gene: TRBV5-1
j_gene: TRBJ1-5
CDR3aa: CASSQGGTANQPQHF

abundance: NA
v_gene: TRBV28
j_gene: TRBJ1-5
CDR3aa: CASSPYRARGYSNQPQHF

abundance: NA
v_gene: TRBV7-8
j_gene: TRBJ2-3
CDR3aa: CASSVMVAGALDTQYF

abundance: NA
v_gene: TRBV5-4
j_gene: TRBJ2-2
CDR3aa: CASSYRDTGELFF

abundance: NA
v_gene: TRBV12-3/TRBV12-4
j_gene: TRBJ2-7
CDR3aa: CASQYGYSYEQYF

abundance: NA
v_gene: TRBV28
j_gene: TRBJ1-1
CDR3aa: CASSLGPEAFF

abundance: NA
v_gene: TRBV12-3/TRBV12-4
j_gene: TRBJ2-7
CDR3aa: CASSWGGLFYEQYF

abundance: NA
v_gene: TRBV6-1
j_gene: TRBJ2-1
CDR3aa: CASKRAGAANEQFF

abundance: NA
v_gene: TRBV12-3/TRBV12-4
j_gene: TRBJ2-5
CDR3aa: CASSPPDGSAYDETQYF

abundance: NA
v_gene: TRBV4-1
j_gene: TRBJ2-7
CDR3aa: CASSARGIYEQYF

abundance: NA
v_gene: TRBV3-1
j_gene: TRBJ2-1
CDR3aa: CASSGDREWNEQFF

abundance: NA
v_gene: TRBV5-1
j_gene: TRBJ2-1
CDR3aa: CASSLSRRGENEQFF

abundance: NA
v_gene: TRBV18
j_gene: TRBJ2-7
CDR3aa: CASSPPSPSYEQYF

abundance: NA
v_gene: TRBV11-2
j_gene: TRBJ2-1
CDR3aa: CASSLLAGGLFSYNEQFF

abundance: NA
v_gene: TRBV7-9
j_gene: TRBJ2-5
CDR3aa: CASSSLAGAQETQYF

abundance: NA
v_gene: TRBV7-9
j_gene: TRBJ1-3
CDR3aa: CASRGQGAPGNTIYF

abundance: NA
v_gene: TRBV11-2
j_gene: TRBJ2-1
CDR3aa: CASSSRLAESSYNEQFF

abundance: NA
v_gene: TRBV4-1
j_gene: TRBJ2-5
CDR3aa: CASSQVRPEAQYF

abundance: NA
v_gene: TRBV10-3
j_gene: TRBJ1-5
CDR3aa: CATTSHDRGYQPQHF

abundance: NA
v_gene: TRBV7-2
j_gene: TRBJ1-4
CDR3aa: CASSFTGGGEKLFF

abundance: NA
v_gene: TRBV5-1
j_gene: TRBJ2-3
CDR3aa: CASSWARSGSVSTDTQYF

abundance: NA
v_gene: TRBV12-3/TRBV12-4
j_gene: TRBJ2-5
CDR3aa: CASSLGETETQYF

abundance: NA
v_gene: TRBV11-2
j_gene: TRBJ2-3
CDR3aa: CASSRRTINTDTQYF

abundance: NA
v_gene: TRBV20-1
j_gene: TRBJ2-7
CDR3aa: CSASRPGTTDYEQYF

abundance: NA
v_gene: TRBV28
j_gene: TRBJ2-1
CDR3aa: CASSPAGLSPYNEQFF

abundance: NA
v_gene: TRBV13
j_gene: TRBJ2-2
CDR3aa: CASSYLFHGTDYYFANTGELFF

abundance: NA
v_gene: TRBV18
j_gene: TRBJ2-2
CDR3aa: CASSPSSNTGELFF

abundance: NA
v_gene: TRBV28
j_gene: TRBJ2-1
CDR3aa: CASSSSTFGLPGGPNEQFF

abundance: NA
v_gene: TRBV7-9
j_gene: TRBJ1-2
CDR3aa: CASSLGGVGTLYGYTF

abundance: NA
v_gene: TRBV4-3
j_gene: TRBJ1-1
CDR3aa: CASSQDGDPGAEAFF

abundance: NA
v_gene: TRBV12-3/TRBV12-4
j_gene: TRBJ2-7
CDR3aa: CASSLGEEGTSGEQYF